A single sample gave rise to the 5 T cell receptor beta chains below, sequenced in a study of cytotoxic CD8 clonotypes in ibrutinib-treated CLL. Some clones are missing from TCRdb's copy, which holds only in-frame ones; the method was immunoSEQ multiplex PCR. The sample comprises about 130,000 clones, less than 90% of which are singletons, and less than 4% rests with the top ten. The material sequenced was PBMCs, taken after 24 months of ibrutinib treatment. All receptors derive from a human donor with chronic lymphocytic leukemia.

CDR3 DNA: TGTGCCAGCAGCTTTGGGGGGCTTGACTACAATGAGCAGTTCTTC. Amino acid sequence: CASSFGGLDYNEQFF. This sequence joins TRBV5-4 and TRBJ2-1; possibly TRBD1 or TRBD2 for D (6 bases each). Trimming removed 2 bases from V and 3 bases from J, with 12 bases in between. Germline CDR1 and CDR2: SGHNT and YYREEE (reference sequence). The CDR3 loop spans 15 amino acids.

CDR3 in amino acids: CATSRSGSGTDTQYF. In DNA form, the CDR3 reads TGTGCCACCAGCAGATCAGGGTCGGGCACAGATACGCAGTATTTT. The chain joins TRBV15 to TRBJ2-3, with TRBD1 as a possible D gene (5 bases). V gave up 2 bases and J gave up 1 base, with 10 bases separating them. The CDR3 runs to 15 residues. The germline gives CDR1 LNHNV, CDR2 YYDKDF (reference sequence).

The rearrangement uses TRBV9 and TRBJ1-1; 7 bases align to TRBD1. From germline, CDR1 is SGDLS and CDR2 YYNGEE. The J segment lost 3 bases and the V segment lost 1 base, leaving 0 bases of the junction unmatched. The CDR3 sequence is 13 residues long. CDR3 protein: CASSVQGDTEAFF. The CDR3 region has the DNA TGTGCCAGCAGCGTACAGGGGGACACTGAAGCTTTCTTT. The full variable domain, its missing parts supplied by reference TRBV9 and TRBJ1-1, is DSGVTQTPKHLITATGQRVTLRCSPRSGDLSVYWYQQSLDQGLQFLIQYYNGEERAKGNILERFSAQQFPDLHSELNLSSLELGDSALYFCASSVQGDTEAFFGQGTRLTVV.

The J gene is TRBJ2-6, the V gene TRBV6-6; D perhaps matches TRBD2 (6 bases). V lost 8 bases and J 1 base, leaving 12 bases between the germline ends. Germline loops: CDR1 MNHNY, CDR2 SVGAGI (reference sequence). This CDR3 is 15 amino acids long. The CDR3 region has the DNA TGTGCCAGCCGCCCCCGGGGGTCTGGGGCCAACGTCCTGACTTTC. This encodes CASRPRGSGANVLTF.

The chain links TRBV5-1 to TRBJ2-1; 11 nucleotides align to TRBD2. Germline-derived CDR1 and CDR2 are SGHRS and YFSETQ. The trim removed 1 base at V and 5 bases at J, leaving 2 bases unmatched. The CDR3 contains 15 residues. The CDR3 is CASSLILAGDNEQFF. For the CDR3, the DNA is TGCGCCAGCAGCTTGATACTAGCGGGGGACAATGAGCAGTTCTTC. Complete variable domain (other parts from reference TRBV5-1 and TRBJ2-1): KAGVTQTPRYLIKTRGQQVTLSCSPISGHRSVSWYQQTPGQGLQFLFEYFSETQRNKGNFPGRFSGRQFSNSRSEMNVSTLELGDSALYLCASSLILAGDNEQFFGPGTRLTVL.